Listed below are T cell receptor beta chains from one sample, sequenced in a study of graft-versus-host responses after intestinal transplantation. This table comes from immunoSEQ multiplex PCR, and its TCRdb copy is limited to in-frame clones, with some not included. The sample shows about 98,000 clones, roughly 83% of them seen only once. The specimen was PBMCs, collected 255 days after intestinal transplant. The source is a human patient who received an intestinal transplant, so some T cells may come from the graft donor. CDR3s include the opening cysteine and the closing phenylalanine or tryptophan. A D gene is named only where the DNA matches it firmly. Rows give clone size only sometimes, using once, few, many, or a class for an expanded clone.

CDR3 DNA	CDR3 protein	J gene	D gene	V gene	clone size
TGTGCCATCAGCTGGGGACAGGGCTATGGCTACACCTTC	CAISWGQGYGYTF	TRBJ1-2	TRBD1	TRBV10-3	NA
TGTGCCAGTAGTAACAGGGGGAATGGCTACACCTTC	CASSNRGNGYTF	TRBJ1-2	TRBD1	TRBV19	NA
TGTGCCAGCAGCCAACCCGGGACGGACTATGGCTACACCTTC	CASSQPGTDYGYTF	TRBJ1-2	NA	TRBV4-2	NA
TGTGCCAGCAGTTTTCTCGCTTTCTATGGCTACACCTTC	CASSFLAFYGYTF	TRBJ1-2	NA	TRBV28	NA
TGTGCCTGGAGTAGGAGGTACAGGACTCCCCAAGAGACCCAGTACTTC	CAWSRRYRTPQETQYF	TRBJ2-5	NA	TRBV30	once
TGTGCCAGCAGCCCCGGGACTAGCGGGAGGGCGCCCCACAATGAGCAGTTCTTC	CASSPGTSGRAPHNEQFF	TRBJ2-1	TRBD2	TRBV5-4	NA
TGTGCCAGCAGCTCATCGACCGGGACAGGGGGAGAGACCCAGTACTTC	CASSSSTGTGGETQYF	TRBJ2-5	TRBD1	TRBV5-4	NA
TGTGCCAGCAGTTACTCACGGTTTCGTGGGGATCAGTACTTC	CASSYSRFRGDQYF	TRBJ2-4	NA	TRBV6-5	NA
TGTGCCAGCAGCTTTCGCCGCGGGGGTGGGACAGATACGCAGTATTTT	CASSFRRGGGTDTQYF	TRBJ2-3	TRBD2	TRBV7-6	few
TGTGCCAGCAGCCCGACAGGGAACACCGGGGAGCTGTTTTTT	CASSPTGNTGELFF	TRBJ2-2	NA	TRBV6-5	NA
TGTGCCAGCAGCCCAATCACAGGGGGCTTATACAATGAGCAGTTCTTC	CASSPITGGLYNEQFF	TRBJ2-1	TRBD1	TRBV7-6	NA
TGTGCCAGCAGCCTGGGGAAGGGGTCGAACACTGAAGCTTTCTTT	CASSLGKGSNTEAFF	TRBJ1-1	NA	TRBV5-4	few
TGTGCCAGCAGCTTAAGGGGATATGGCTACACCTTC	CASSLRGYGYTF	TRBJ1-2	NA	TRBV5-6	once
TGTGCCAGCAGCCCCGCGGGGAGGGAAGAGACCCAGTACTTC	CASSPAGREETQYF	TRBJ2-5	TRBD2	TRBV11-2	NA
TGTGCCAGCGCCCAGGAAGGGCGGAACTATGGCTACACCTTC	CASAQEGRNYGYTF	TRBJ1-2	NA	TRBV6-5	NA
TGCAGCGTCGACGGACTAGCGGGGGGCCCCGAGTTCTTC	CSVDGLAGGPEFF	TRBJ2-1	TRBD2	TRBV29-1	NA
TGCAGCGTTACGATATTGGGACAGCACACTGAAGCTTTCTTT	CSVTILGQHTEAFF	TRBJ1-1	TRBD1	TRBV29-1	NA
TGTGCCAGCTCACCACGGACAGGCCAAGAGACCCAGTACTTC	CASSPRTGQETQYF	TRBJ2-5	TRBD1	TRBV18	once
TGTGCCAGCAGTCCGGGACTAGCGGGGAAAAGGGAGCAGTACTTC	CASSPGLAGKREQYF	TRBJ2-7	TRBD2	TRBV28	NA
TGTGCCATCCTTTCTCGTCTGGGAATTCAGTACTTC	CAILSRLGIQYF	TRBJ2-4	NA	TRBV6-4	NA
TGTGCAACCAAACGTTTGGGCACAGATACGCAGTATTTT	CATKRLGTDTQYF	TRBJ2-3	NA	TRBV27	NA
TGTGCCTGGAGTGGGGGGGGGACTTTGAATTCACCCCTCCACTTT	CAWSGGGTLNSPLHF	TRBJ1-6	NA	TRBV30	few
TGTGCCAGCAGTCAGGAGGTTAGCAATCAGCCCCAGCATTTT	CASSQEVSNQPQHF	TRBJ1-5	NA	TRBV6-6	NA
TGTGCCAGCAGCTTGGAGGGTGCAGCGCGGGGTGAAAAACTGTTTTTT	CASSLEGAARGEKLFF	TRBJ1-4	NA	TRBV5-6	NA
TGTGCCAGCAGCCCCGACCCAGGGCGAGAGACCCAGTACTTC	CASSPDPGRETQYF	TRBJ2-5	NA	TRBV7-9	NA
TGTGCCAGCCCACCGGGACAGCGCAATCAGCCCCAGCATTTT	CASPPGQRNQPQHF	TRBJ1-5	TRBD1	TRBV28	once
TGTGCCAGCAGCTTGGCGCGGGACAGGGATTCACCCCTCCACTTT	CASSLARDRDSPLHF	TRBJ1-6	TRBD1	TRBV5-8	NA
TGTGCCAGCTCACCTGACAGGGCGGTCGTCTACAATGAGCAGTTCTTC	CASSPDRAVVYNEQFF	TRBJ2-1	TRBD1	TRBV18	NA
TGTGCCAGCAGTTTATTCGGGACATTCGGTTCACCCCTCCACTTT	CASSLFGTFGSPLHF	TRBJ1-6	NA	TRBV28	NA
TGTGCCAGCAGTTTTTCCGCAACGTTCACTGTAAAACTGTTTTTT	CASSFSATFTVKLFF	TRBJ1-4	NA	TRBV28	NA
TGTGCCAGCAGCGTGGGGGGCGGTAACTATGGCTACACCTTC	CASSVGGGNYGYTF	TRBJ1-2	NA	TRBV9	NA